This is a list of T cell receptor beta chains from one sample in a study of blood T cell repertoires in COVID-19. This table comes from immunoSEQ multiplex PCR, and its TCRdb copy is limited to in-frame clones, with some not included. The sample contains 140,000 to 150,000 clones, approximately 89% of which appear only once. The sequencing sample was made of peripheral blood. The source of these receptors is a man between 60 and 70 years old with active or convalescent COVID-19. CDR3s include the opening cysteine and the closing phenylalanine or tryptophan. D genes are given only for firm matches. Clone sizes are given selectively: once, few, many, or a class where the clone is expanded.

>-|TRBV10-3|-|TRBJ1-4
CASGRGPTNEKLFF
TGTGCCTCGGGGCGGGGCCCAACTAATGAAAAACTGTTTTTT
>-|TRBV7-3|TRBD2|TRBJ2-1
CASSAQGLAGAYNEQFF
TGTGCCAGCAGCGCCCAGGGACTAGCGGGAGCCTACAATGAGCAGTTCTTC
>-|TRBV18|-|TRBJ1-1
CASSPWGELMNTEAFF
TGTGCCAGCTCACCCTGGGGGGAACTTATGAACACTGAAGCTTTCTTT
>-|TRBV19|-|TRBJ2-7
CASSEDWTRLRSEQYF
TGTGCCAGTAGTGAGGATTGGACTCGCCTACGATCCGAGCAGTACTTC
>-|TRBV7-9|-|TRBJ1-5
CASSPGGGGQPQHF
TGTGCCAGCAGCCCTGGGGGGGGAGGGCAGCCCCAGCATTTT
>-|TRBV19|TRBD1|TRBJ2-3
CASNPWTGRSTDTQYF
TGTGCCAGTAATCCATGGACAGGCCGTTCCACAGATACGCAGTATTTT
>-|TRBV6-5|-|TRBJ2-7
CASRRGTDYEQYF
TGTGCCAGCAGGCGCGGGACAGACTACGAGCAGTACTTC
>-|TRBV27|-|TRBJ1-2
CASRGGAGRSGYTF
TGTGCCAGCAGGGGAGGGGCGGGGCGGAGTGGCTACACCTTC
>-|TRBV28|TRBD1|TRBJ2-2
CVGQGSTGELFF
TGTGTAGGACAGGGGTCCACCGGGGAGCTGTTTTTT
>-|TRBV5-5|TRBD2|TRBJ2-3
CASSLDLAGVTDTQYF
TGTGCCAGCAGCTTGGATCTAGCGGGAGTTACAGATACGCAGTATTTT
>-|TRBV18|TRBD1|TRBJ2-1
CASSRNVPGQGNNEQFF
TGTGCCAGCTCCCGAAACGTGCCGGGACAGGGCAATAATGAGCAGTTCTTC
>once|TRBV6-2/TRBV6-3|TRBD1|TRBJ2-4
CASSDPSGDSKNIQYF
TGTGCCAGCAGTGATCCATCAGGGGACAGCAAAAACATTCAGTACTTC
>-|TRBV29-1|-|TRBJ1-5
CSVGGRGNQPQHF
TGCAGCGTTGGGGGGAGGGGCAATCAGCCCCAGCATTTT
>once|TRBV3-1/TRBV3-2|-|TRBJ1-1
CASSNPGGGPEAFF
TGTGCCAGCAGCAATCCGGGAGGGGGTCCCGAAGCTTTCTTT
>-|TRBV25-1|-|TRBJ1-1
CASSENPRHLRGSTEAFF
TGTGCCAGCAGTGAAAACCCCCGACACCTAAGAGGGAGCACTGAAGCTTTCTTT
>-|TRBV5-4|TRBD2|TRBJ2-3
CASSLALASGASTDTQYF
TGTGCCAGCAGCTTGGCACTAGCTAGCGGGGCTAGCACAGATACGCAGTATTTT
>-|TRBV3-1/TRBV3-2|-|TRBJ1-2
CASSPRGGYGYTF
TGTGCCAGCAGCCCCAGAGGGGGCTATGGCTACACCTTC
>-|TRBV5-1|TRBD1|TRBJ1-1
CASASGQRAANTEAFF
TGCGCCAGCGCCTCGGGACAGAGGGCGGCGAACACTGAAGCTTTCTTT
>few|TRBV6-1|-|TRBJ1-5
CASSEAFGLAQHF
TGTGCCAGCAGTGAAGCATTCGGACTGGCCCAGCATTTT
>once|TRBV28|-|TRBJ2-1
CASQGFDEQFF
TGTGCCAGCCAGGGGTTCGATGAGCAGTTCTTC
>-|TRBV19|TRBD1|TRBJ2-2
CASSRGTGNTGELFF
TGTGCCAGTAGTAGAGGGACAGGTAACACCGGGGAGCTGTTTTTT
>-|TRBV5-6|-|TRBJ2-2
CASSLRGILTGELFF
TGTGCCAGCAGCTTGAGGGGAATTCTGACCGGGGAGCTGTTTTTT
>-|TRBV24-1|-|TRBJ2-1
CATSEIGGANEQFF
TGTGCCACCTCCGAAATTGGGGGGGCTAATGAGCAGTTCTTC
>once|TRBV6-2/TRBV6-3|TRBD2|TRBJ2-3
CASSAQFGLAGGASLADTQYF
TGTGCCAGCAGTGCACAATTCGGACTAGCGGGAGGGGCATCATTGGCAGATACGCAGTATTTT
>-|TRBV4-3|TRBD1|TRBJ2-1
CASSQEAGGWDEQFF
TGCGCCAGCAGCCAAGAGGCAGGGGGCTGGGATGAGCAGTTCTTC
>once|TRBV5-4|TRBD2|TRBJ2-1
CASSPTSGNYNEQFF
TGTGCCAGCAGCCCGACTAGCGGGAACTACAATGAGCAGTTCTTC
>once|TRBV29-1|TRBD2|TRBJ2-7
CSVASGASSYEQYF
TGCAGCGTTGCTAGCGGGGCAAGCTCCTACGAGCAGTACTTC
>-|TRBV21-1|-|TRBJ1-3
CASSKGCRGDGNTIYF
TGTGCCAGCAGCAAAGGGTGCAGGGGCGACGGAAACACCATATATTTT
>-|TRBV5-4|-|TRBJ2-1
CASSHPAGASSYNEQFF
TGTGCCAGCAGCCACCCCGCGGGGGCTAGCTCCTACAATGAGCAGTTCTTC
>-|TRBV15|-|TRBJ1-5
CATKARESNQPQHF
TGTGCCACCAAAGCGAGGGAAAGCAATCAGCCCCAGCATTTT
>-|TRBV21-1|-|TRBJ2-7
CASSKGEREGVYEQYF
TGTGCCAGCAGCAAAGGTGAGCGGGAGGGGGTCTACGAGCAGTACTTC
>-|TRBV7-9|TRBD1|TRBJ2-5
CASSWTGGGRQETQYF
TGTGCCAGCAGCTGGACAGGGGGCGGACGCCAAGAGACCCAGTACTTC
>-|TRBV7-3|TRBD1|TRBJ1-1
CASSLTGQGSGTEAFF
TGTGCCAGCAGCTTAACCGGACAGGGCTCCGGGACTGAAGCTTTCTTT
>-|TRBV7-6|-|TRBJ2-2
CASSLGAGLDTGELFF
TGTGCCAGCAGCTTAGGGGCAGGGTTGGACACCGGGGAGCTGTTTTTT
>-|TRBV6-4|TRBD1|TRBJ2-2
CASTRQGLLDGELFF
TGTGCCAGCACCCGACAGGGGCTCTTAGACGGGGAGCTGTTTTTT
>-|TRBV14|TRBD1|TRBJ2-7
CASSQRTGSEQYF
TGTGCCAGCAGCCAAAGGACAGGGTCCGAGCAGTACTTC
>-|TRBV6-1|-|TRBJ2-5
CASSEGRGRETQYF
TGTGCCAGCAGTGAAGGCCGAGGTAGAGAGACCCAGTACTTC
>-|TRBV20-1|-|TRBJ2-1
CSASFREQFF
TGCAGTGCTAGTTTCCGTGAGCAGTTCTTC
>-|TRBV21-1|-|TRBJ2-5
CASSNQFRETQYF
TGTGCCAGCAGCAACCAGTTTCGAGAGACCCAGTACTTC
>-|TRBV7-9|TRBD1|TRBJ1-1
CASKGGTVMNTEAFF
TGTGCCAGCAAGGGCGGGACAGTAATGAACACTGAAGCTTTCTTT
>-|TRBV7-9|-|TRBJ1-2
CASSLGDRSNYGYTF
TGTGCCAGCAGTTTAGGAGACAGAAGTAACTATGGCTACACCTTC
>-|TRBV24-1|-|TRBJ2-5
CATSPGGLETQYF
TGTGCCACCAGTCCTGGGGGCTTAGAGACCCAGTACTTC
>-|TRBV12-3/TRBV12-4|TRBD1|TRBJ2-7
CASRLRGHEQYF
TGTGCCAGCAGGCTTAGGGGGCACGAGCAGTACTTC
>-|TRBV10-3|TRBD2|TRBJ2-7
CAISPLAGGPDEQYF
TGTGCCATCAGTCCTCTAGCGGGAGGGCCGGACGAGCAGTACTTC